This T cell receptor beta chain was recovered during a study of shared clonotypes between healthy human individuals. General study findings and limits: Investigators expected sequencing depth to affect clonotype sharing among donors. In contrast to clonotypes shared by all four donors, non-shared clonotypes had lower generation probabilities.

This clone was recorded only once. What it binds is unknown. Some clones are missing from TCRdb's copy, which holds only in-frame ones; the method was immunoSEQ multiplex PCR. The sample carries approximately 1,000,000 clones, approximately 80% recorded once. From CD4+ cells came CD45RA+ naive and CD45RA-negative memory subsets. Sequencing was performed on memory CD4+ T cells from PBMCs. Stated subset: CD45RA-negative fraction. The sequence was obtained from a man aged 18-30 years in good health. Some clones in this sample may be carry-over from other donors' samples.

CDR3 sequence reads: CASSLAGRDNSPLHF. The CDR3 region has the DNA TGTGCCAGCAGCTTAGCAGGCAGGGATAATTCACCCCTCCACTTT. V is TRBV11-2 and J is TRBJ1-6; perhaps TRBD1 as D (5 bases). Trimming took 1 base from V and 5 from J, leaving 9 bases between them. In germline, CDR1 is SGHAT, CDR2 FQNNGV. CDR3 length: 15 residues.